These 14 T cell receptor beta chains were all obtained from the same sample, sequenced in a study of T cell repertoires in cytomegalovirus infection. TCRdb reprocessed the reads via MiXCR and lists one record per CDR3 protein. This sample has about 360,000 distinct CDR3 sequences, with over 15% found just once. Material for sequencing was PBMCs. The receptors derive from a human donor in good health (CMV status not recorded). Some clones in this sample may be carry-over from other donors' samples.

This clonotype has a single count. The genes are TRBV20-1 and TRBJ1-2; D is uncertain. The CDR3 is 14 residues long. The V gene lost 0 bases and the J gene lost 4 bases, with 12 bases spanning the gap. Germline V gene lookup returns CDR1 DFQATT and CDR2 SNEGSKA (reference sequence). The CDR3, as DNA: TGCAGTGCTAGAGATACGTTGGGAGGCTATGGCTACACCTTC. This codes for CSARDTLGGYGYTF.

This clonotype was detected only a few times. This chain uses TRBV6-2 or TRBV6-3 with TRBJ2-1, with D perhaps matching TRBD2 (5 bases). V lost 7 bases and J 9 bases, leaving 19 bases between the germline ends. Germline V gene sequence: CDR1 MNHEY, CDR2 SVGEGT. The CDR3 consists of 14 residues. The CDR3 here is CASTRGSGLGEQFF. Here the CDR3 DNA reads TGTGCCAGCACCAGAGGGAGTGGATTAGGTGAGCAGTTCTTC.

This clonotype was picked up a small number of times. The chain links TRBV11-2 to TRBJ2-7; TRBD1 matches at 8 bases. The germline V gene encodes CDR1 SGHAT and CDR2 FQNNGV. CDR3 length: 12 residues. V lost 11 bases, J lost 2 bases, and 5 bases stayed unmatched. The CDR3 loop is CASQGGPYEQYF. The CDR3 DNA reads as TGTGCCTCACAGGGGGGTCCCTACGAGCAGTACTTC.

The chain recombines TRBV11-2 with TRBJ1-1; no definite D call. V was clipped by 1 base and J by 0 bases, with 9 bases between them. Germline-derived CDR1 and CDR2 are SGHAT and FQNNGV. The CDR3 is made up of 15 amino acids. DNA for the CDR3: TGTGCCAGCAGCTTAGGTGGGGTACTGAACACTGAAGCTTTCTTT. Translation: CASSLGGVLNTEAFF.

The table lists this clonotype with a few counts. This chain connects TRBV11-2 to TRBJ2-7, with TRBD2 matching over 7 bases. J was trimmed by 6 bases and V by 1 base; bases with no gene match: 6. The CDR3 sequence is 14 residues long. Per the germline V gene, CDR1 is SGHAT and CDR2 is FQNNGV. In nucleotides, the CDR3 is TGTGCCAGCAGCTTAGGACCAACTAGCGCCGAGCAGTACTTC. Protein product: CASSLGPTSAEQYF.

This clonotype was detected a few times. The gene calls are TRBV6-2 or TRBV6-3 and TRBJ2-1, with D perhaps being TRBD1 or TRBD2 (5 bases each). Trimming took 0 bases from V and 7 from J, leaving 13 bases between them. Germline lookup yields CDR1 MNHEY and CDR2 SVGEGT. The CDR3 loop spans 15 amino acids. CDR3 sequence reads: CASSYSPGRVNEQFF. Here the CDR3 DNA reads TGTGCCAGCAGTTACTCACCGGGACGCGTTAATGAGCAGTTCTTC.

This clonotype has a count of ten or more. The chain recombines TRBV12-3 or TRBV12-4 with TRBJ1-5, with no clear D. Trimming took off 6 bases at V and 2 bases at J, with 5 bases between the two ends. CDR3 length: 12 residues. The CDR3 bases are TGTGCCAGCAGGGGAGGCAATCAGCCCCAGCATTTT. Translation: CASRGGNQPQHF.

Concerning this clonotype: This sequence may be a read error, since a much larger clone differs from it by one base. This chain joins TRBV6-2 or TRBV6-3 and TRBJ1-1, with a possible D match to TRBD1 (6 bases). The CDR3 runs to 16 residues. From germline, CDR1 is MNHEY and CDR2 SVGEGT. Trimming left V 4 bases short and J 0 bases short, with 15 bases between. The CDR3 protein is CASSSDPGTLNTEAFF. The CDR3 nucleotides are TGTGCCAGCAGTTCCGACCCAGGGACACTGAACACTGAAGCTTTCTTT.

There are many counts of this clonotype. CDR3 residues: CASSRLVPGVQFF. In DNA form, the CDR3 reads TGTGCCAGCAGCCGATTGGTGCCTGGGGTGCAGTTCTTC. V is TRBV7-2 and J is TRBJ2-1, with unresolved D. CDR3 length equals 13 residues. V lost 5 bases and J lost 12, with 17 bases in between. The germline CDR1 and CDR2 sequences are SGHTA and FQGNSA.

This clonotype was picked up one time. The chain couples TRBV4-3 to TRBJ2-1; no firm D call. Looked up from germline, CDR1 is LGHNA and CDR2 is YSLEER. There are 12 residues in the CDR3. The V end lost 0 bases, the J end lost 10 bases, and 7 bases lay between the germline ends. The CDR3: CASSQEGNEQFF. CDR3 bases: TGCGCCAGCAGCCAAGAAGGAAACGAGCAGTTCTTC.

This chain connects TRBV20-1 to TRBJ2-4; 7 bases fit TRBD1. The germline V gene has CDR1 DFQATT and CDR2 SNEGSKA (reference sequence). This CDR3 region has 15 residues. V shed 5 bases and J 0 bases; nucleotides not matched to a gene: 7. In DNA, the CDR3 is TGCAGTGCTCCCGGGACAGCTCTAGCCAAAAACATTCAGTACTTC. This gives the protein CSAPGTALAKNIQYF.

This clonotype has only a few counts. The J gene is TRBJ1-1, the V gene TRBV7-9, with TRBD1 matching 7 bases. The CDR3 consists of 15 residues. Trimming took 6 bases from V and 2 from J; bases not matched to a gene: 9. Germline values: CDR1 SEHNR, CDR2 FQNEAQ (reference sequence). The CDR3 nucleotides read TGTGCCAGCAGGGGTCCGGGACAGAGAAACACTGAAGCTTTCTTT. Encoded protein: CASRGPGQRNTEAFF.

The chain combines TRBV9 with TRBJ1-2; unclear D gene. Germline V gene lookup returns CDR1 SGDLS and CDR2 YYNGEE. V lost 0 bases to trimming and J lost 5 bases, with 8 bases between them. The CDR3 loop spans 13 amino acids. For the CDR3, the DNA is TGTGCCAGCAGCGTAGTCTCTGGATATGGCTACACCTTC. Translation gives CASSVVSGYGYTF. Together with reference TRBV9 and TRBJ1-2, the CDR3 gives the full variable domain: DSGVTQTPKHLITATGQRVTLRCSPRSGDLSVYWYQQSLDQGLQFLIQYYNGEERAKGNILERFSAQQFPDLHSELNLSSLELGDSALYFCASSVVSGYGYTFGSGTRLTVV.

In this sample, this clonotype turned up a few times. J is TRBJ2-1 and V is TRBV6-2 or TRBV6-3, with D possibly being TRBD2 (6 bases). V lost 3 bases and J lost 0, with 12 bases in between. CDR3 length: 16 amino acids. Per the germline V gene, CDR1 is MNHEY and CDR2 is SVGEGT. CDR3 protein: CASSYPGLPSYNEQFF. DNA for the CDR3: TGTGCCAGCAGTTATCCGGGACTGCCCTCCTACAATGAGCAGTTCTTC.